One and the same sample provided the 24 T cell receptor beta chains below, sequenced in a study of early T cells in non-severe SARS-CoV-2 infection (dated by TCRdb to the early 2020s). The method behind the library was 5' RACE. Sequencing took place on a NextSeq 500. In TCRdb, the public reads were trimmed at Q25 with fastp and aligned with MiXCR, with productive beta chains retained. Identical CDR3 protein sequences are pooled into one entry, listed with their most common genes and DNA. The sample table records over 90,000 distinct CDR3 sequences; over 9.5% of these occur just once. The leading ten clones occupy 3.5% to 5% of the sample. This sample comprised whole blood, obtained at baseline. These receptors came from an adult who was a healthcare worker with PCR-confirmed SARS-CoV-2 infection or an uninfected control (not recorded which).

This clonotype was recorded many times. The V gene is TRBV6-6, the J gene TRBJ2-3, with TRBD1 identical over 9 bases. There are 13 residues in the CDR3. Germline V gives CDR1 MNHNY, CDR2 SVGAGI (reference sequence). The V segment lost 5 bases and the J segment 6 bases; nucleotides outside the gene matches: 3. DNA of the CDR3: TGTGCCAGCAGTCGGACAGGGGAGGATACGCAGTATTTT. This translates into CASSRTGEDTQYF.

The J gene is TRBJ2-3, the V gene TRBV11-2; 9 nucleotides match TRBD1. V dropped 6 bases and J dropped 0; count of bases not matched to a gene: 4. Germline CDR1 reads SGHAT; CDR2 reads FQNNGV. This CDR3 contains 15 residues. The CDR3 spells CASSRDRASTDTQYF. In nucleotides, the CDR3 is TGTGCCAGCAGTCGGGACAGGGCCAGCACAGATACGCAGTATTTT.

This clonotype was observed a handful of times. The CDR3 coding sequence is TGTGCCAGCAGTTTTCAGGGACCGTACGAGCAGTACTTC. Encoded protein: CASSFQGPYEQYF. V is TRBV27 and J is TRBJ2-7, with D perhaps assigned TRBD1 or TRBD2 (5 bases each). This CDR3 has 13 residues. Germline-derived CDR1 and CDR2 are MNHEY and SMNVEV (reference sequence). Trimming took off 3 bases at V and 4 bases at J, with 10 bases between the two ends.

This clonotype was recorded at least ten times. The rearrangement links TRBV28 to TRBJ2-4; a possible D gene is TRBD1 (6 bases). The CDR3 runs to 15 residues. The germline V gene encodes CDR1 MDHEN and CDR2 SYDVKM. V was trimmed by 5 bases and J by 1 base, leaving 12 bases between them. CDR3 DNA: TGTGCCAGCAGTCTCAGCCAGGGGGCCAAAAACATTCAGTACTTC. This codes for CASSLSQGAKNIQYF.

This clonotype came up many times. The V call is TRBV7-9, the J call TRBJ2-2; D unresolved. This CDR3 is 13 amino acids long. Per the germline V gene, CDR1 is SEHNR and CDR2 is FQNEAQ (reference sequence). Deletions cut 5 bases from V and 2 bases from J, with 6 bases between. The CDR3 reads CASSKQNTGELFF. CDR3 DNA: TGTGCCAGCAGCAAACAAAACACCGGGGAGCTGTTTTTT.

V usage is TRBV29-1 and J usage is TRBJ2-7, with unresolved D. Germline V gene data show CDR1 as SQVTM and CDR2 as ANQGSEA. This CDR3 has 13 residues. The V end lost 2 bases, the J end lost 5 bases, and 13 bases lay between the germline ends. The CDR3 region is CSVERQQSDEQYF. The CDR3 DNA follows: TGCAGCGTTGAAAGGCAGCAGTCGGACGAGCAGTACTTC.

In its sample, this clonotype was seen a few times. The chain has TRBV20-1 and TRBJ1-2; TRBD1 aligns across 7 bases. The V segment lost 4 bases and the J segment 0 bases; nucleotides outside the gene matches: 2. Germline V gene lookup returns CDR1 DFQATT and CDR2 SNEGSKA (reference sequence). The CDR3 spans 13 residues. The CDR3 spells CSAMTGTNYGYTF. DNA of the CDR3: TGCAGTGCTATGACAGGGACTAACTATGGCTACACCTTC.

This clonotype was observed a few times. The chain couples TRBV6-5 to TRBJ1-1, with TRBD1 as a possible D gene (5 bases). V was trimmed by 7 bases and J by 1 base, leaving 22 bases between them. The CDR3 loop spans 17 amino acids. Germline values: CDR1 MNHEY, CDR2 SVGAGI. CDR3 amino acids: CASKFFSDTQGNTEAFF. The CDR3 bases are TGTGCCAGCAAATTTTTTTCGGACACTCAAGGGAACACTGAAGCTTTCTTT.

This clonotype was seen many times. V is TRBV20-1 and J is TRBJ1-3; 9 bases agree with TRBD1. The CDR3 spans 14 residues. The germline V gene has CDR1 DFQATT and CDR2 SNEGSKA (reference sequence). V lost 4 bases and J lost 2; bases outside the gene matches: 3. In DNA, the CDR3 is TGCAGTGCTACAAGACAGGGGGCTGGAAACACCATATATTTT. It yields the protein CSATRQGAGNTIYF.

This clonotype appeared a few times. CDR3 loop: CAWNDRSYNSPLHF. The CDR3 nucleotides are TGTGCCTGGAATGATAGATCCTATAATTCACCCCTCCACTTT. The J gene is TRBJ1-6, the V gene TRBV30, with D uncertain. Per the germline V gene, CDR1 is GTSNPN and CDR2 is SVGIG (reference sequence). V was trimmed by 4 bases and J by 1 base, leaving 8 bases between them. This CDR3 comprises 14 residues.

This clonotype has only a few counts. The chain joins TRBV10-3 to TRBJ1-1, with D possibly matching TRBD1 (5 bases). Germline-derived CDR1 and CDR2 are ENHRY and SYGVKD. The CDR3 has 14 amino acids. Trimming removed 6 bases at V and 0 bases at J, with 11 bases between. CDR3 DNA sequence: TGTGCCATCAGCGAACAGGAGATGAACACTGAAGCTTTCTTT. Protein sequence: CAISEQEMNTEAFF.

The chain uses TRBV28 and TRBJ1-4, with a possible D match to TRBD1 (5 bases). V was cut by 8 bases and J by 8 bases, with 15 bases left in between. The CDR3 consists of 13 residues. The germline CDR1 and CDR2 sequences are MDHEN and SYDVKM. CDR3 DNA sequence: TGTGCCAGCTCACTTGGGGGTGGAGAAAAACTGTTTTTT. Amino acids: CASSLGGGEKLFF.

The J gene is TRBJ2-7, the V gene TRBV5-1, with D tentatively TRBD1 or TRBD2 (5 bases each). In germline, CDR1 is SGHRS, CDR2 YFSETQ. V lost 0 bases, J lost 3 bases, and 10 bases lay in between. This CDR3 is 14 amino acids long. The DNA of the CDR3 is TGCGCCAGCAGCTTGGCCCCGGGGCGCTACGAGCAGTACTTC. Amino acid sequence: CASSLAPGRYEQYF.

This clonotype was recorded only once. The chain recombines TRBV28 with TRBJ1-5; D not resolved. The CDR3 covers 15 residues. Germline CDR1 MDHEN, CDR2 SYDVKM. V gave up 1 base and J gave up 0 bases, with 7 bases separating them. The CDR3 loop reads CASSLSGNSNQPQHF. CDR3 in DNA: TGTGCCAGCAGTTTATCTGGGAATAGCAATCAGCCCCAGCATTTT.

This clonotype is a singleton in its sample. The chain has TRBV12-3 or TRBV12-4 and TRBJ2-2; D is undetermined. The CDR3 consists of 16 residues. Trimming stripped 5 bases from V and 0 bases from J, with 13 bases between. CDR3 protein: CASSPWFRSNTGELFF. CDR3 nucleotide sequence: TGTGCCAGCAGTCCTTGGTTCAGGTCGAACACCGGGGAGCTGTTTTTT.

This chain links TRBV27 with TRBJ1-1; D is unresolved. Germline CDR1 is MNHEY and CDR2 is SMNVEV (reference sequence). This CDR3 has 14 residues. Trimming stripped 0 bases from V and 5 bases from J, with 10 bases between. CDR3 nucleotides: TGTGCCAGCAGTTTATCGCCCCTTGGGACTGAAGCTTTCTTT. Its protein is CASSLSPLGTEAFF.

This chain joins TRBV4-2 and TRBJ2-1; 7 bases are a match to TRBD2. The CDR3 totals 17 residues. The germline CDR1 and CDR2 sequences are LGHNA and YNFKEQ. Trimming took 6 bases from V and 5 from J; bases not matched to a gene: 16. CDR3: CASRRTSADVGNNEQFF. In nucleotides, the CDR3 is TGTGCCAGCAGGAGAACTAGCGCCGATGTGGGAAACAATGAGCAGTTCTTC.

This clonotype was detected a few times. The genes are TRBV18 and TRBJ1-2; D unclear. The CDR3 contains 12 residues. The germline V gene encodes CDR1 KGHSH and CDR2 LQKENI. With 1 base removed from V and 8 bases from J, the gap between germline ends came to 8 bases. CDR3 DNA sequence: TGTGCCAGCTCACCACTGAGGGTCGGCTACACCTTC. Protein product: CASSPLRVGYTF.

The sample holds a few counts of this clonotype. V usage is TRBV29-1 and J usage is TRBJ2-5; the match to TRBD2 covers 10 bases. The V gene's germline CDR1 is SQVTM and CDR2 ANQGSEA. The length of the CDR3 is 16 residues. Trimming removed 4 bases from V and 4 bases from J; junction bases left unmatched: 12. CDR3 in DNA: TGCAGCGTTGCCGGGTCAGCGGGAGGGCCGGGAGAGACCCAGTACTTC. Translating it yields CSVAGSAGGPGETQYF.

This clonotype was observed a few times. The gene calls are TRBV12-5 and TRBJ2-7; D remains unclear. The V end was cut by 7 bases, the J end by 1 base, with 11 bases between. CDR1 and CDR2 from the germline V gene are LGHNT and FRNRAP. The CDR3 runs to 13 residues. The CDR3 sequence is CASAPGRSYEQYF. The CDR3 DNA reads TGTGCTAGTGCCCCCGGTAGGTCCTACGAGCAGTACTTC.

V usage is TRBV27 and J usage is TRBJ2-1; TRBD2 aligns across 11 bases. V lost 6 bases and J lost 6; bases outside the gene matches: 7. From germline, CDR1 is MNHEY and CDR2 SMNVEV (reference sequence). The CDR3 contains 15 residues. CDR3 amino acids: CASSYGLAGINEQFF. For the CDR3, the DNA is TGTGCCAGCAGCTACGGACTAGCGGGTATCAATGAGCAGTTCTTC.

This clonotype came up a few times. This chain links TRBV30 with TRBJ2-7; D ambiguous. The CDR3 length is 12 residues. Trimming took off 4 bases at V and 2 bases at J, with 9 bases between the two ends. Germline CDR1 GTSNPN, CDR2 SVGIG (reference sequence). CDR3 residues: CAWIVSTYEQYF. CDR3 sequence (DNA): TGTGCCTGGATTGTGTCCACCTACGAGCAGTACTTC.

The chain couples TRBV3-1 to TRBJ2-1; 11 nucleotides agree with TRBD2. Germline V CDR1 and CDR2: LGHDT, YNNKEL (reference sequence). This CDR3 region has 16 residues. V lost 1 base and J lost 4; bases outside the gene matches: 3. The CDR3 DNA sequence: TGTGCCAGCAGCCAAGCCGGGACTAGCGGATACAATGAGCAGTTCTTC. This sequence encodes CASSQAGTSGYNEQFF.

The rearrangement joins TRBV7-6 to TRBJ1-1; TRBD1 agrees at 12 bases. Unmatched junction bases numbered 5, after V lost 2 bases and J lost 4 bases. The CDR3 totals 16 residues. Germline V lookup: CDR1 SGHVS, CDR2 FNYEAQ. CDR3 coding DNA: TGTGCCAGCAGCTTAAAGGGACAGGGGGCAGGCACTGAAGCTTTCTTT. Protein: CASSLKGQGAGTEAFF.